The source of this T cell receptor (beta chain) is a study of T-cell memory formation after mild COVID-19. TCRdb analysed the 5' RACE reads with MiXCR anew, one entry per CDR3 protein. The top ten hold under 25% of the sample, which has more than 300,000 distinct CDR3 sequences, under 25% seen once. This CDR3 has 14 amino acids. Trimming took 5 bases from V and 7 from J; bases not matched to a gene: 7. Sample: PBMCs or a T cell subset sorted from them (not recorded which). V gene TRBV12-3 or TRBV12-4 combines with J gene TRBJ2-1; 8 bases agree with TRBD2. The sequence was collected from a young man who had mild COVID-19 (a few samples of this study predate the infection). Cell type and time point are not known. The CDR3 DNA reads as TGTGCCAGCAGTCCCGGACTAGCCGGAAATGAGCAGTTCTTC. As protein: CASSPGLAGNEQFF.